Described below is a single TCR beta chain sequence and its context. What it recognizes is unknown. Treatment indicated: around 19 received Ad26.COV2.S at low or high dose, single or two shots; several received placebo; per-sample allocation not given. Sampling occurred on day 63 after the first vaccine or placebo injection. Sequenced by immunoSEQ multiplex PCR; TCRdb stores in-frame clones only, minus some. This repertoire shows more than 300,000 clones, 85% found once; its top ten account for 2% to 2.5%. The ends were cut back, 4 bases at V and 2 bases at J, with 13 bases in the middle. The CDR3 totals 15 residues. Germline CDR1 reads MDHEN; CDR2 reads SYDVKM. The sample comes from a study of Ad26.COV2.S vaccination and SARS-CoV-2 variants. Whole-study results and caveats: Responses of spike-specific T cells (both CD8+ and CD4+) reportedly showed substantial breadth after vaccination.

This sequence was found in a person aged 18-65 years who received the Ad26.COV2.S COVID-19 vaccine or a placebo. The rearrangement joins TRBV28 to TRBJ2-3; possibly TRBD1 or TRBD2 for D (6 bases each). The specimen was peripheral blood, collected in a trial of Ad26.COV2.S vaccine versus placebo. The CDR3 DNA reads TGTGCCAGCAGTTCGGGGGCGCAAGACACAGATACGCAGTATTTT. Translation: CASSSGAQDTDTQYF. Filled out from reference TRBV28 and TRBJ2-3, the complete variable domain reads DVKVTQSSRYLVKRTGEKVFLECVQDMDHENMFWYRQDPGLGLRLIYFSYDVKMKEKGDIPEGYSVSREKKERFSLILESASTNQTSMYLCASSSGAQDTDTQYFGPGTRLTVL.